The T cell receptor (beta chain) described here comes from a study of blood T cells in healthy people across ages. Findings of the study overall: Expanded clonotype changes were possibly confounded by unknown donor CMV status. There were more naive CD4+ cells and higher diversity in long-lived donors than in aged donors.

This CDR3 comprises 15 residues. V gave up 3 bases and J gave up 0 bases, with 9 bases separating them. Germline CDR1 is KGHSH and CDR2 is LQKENI. A second about 7 to 12 cycle PCR used barcoded and J-beta primers. In TCRdb, the 5' RACE reads were re-called with MiXCR into one record per CDR3 protein. The sample holds under 2 million distinct CDR3 sequences, about 35% seen once. As concerns this clonotype: Its target is unknown.

Healthy individuals of Caucasian origin from Russia, aged about 6 to 100, served as donors. The specimen sequenced was blood. This chain uses TRBV18 with TRBJ2-1; D unclear. The sequence was collected from a young woman in good health. Here the CDR3 DNA reads TGTGCCAGCTCACCCCCTAGTTACTCCTACAATGAGCAGTTCTTC. As protein: CASSPPSYSYNEQFF.